This TCR beta chain was sequenced in a study of cytomegalovirus exposure and HLA in healthy donors listed by TCRdb under 2017. Regarding the complete study: An earlier analysis of 587 of the donors reported about 250 Gb of sequence data and some 120 million unique TCR beta sequences from about 180 million T cells. Genome-wide SNP genotypes for about three fifths of the 666 donors were used in a later genetic analysis, which treated that subset as a discovery cohort. The T cell repertoires of some 670 subjects were profiled by immunosequencing and related to cytomegalovirus serostatus. Roughly 5 DR-DQ haplotypes were handled as single units for association and clustering, since linkage in the cohort was strong. Every repertoire in the discovery cohort had been generated on one and the same sequencing platform. To decide whether each TCR beta V gene segment behaved as functional or pseudogenic, an earlier analysis of fewer than 750 of the donors relied on high-throughput TCR beta sequencing. Typing coverage varied by locus: about 620-630 donors for A, B, C, DRB1 and DQB1; more than 500 for DQA1; approximately 610 for DPA1; under 490 for DPB1. Across 398 genotyped donors of the cohort, an average of about 240,000 unique TCR beta nucleotide sequences per donor were sequenced, and approximately 17% of those sequences were non-productive. An early release that covered several hundred HLA-typed donors contained 300 to 350 gigabases of sequencing data and roughly 84 million unique TCR sequences. The aim of the study was to test whether cataloging public T cell receptors could identify signatures of past pathogen exposure. To predict cytomegalovirus infection status, the study brought together high-throughput TCR immunosequencing, statistical association of individual TCRs with disease status, and machine learning. To study patterns of TCR occurrence, a later analysis re-analyzed previously published TCR beta repertoires from several hundred donors and added high-resolution HLA genotyping. HLA typing included class I and class II loci at four-digit resolution. Of the 350 to 450 genotyped donors, around 81% fell in the genetic ancestry cluster associated with self-reported Caucasian donors. A separate validation cohort of over a hundred different subjects was used in addition to the approximately 700-subject first cohort. Donor age, sex, ethnicity and CMV serostatus were compiled alongside the repertoire data. The later analysis used no new phenotypic data to find candidate immune exposures, relying instead on TCR beta sequences and their occurrence across donors.

The CDR3 runs 15 amino acids, cysteine and phenylalanine included. The DNA shown is the 45-base CDR3, in frame from base 1. The CDR1 and CDR2 encoded by the germline V gene are LGHNT and FRNRAP. The junction carries 6 bases between V and J, which are trimmed by 1 base and 0 bases respectively. General study outcomes and caveats: Because some donors lacked HLA typing at each locus, the association tests relied only on the typed subset. A later analysis reported that several top co-occurrence clusters appeared linked to parvovirus B19, influenza, CMV and Epstein-Barr virus. Correlated functional status among segregating V segments might reflect linkage disequilibrium, but an unknown experimental factor could not be ruled out. The study listed 150 to 200 TCR beta chains as associated with cytomegalovirus. A cluster of highly shared sequence variants was judged likely to represent a technical artifact of the sequencing pipeline. The classifier was reported to diagnose cytomegalovirus status with high specificity and sensitivity in both the original cohort and the validation cohort. Most TCR sequences were seen in very few donors, while some public TCRs were found in many individuals. Compared with the approximately 720-donor mean, donors in an Asian-associated ancestry cluster had fewer N-insertions in productive TCRs, according to a later genetic analysis. In vitro tests confirmed that a few of the cytomegalovirus-associated TCR beta chains recognize cytomegalovirus antigens. The cohort was sequenced for TCR beta chains only, and without alpha or paired-chain data the features that could be detected were limited. It was suggested by the authors that the approach could potentially be generalized to other disease states and immunological phenotypes. According to a later analysis, TCR association rates differed among HLA loci, with DRB1 alleles showing the most associated TCRs and HLA-C alleles showing the fewest. In a later analysis, HLA-associated TCR beta chains were found to be more clonally expanded and to have lower generation probabilities than equally common non-associated chains. In a later genetic analysis, a missense DCLRE1C variant was associated with V-gene and J-gene trimming of TCR beta chains, and the association was replicated in an independent cohort. Over 15 rarely observed V segments, including chromosome 9 orphons, were excluded from the earlier analysis of several hundred of the donors because counts were too low. Immune exposure information for the cohort was limited to CMV serostatus. When HLA alleles, especially DR and DQ, strongly co-occurred, TCR associations were difficult to assign to individual alleles. Some IMGT-functional V segments, including TRBV6-2 and TRBV6-3, could not be told apart with the 87-base-pair reads, so those segments were excluded. Specific HLA alleles were associated with over 15,000 TCR beta sequences at a false discovery rate of 0.05 in a later analysis. In an earlier analysis of fewer than 750 of the donors, most TCR beta V segments were observed in productive rearrangements about 87% or about 30% of the time, broadly matching IMGT annotations. The presence/absence analyses assumed that sequencing depth was roughly uniform across donors, and that assumption may not be true. In a later analysis, most CMV-associated TCR beta chains were found to appear HLA-restricted, with HLA associations seemingly driven largely by CMV exposure. A further reported finding was that TCR beta sequences accurately predicted the HLA-A and HLA-B alleles for most subjects in the first cohort.

The cohort consisted of approximately 690 healthy bone marrow donors. At the time of sampling, all cohort members were nominally healthy, though unrecorded immune exposures were likely present. The donor tested CMV seronegative, placing the donor among the roughly 340 seronegative members of the cohort. A peripheral blood sample was collected from each donor, and TCR beta sequencing was performed on peripheral blood mononuclear cells. Genomic DNA extraction from the blood cell samples was performed with the Qiagen DNeasy Blood Extraction Kit. Concerning this clone: No cognate antigen has been identified for it. Base quality data are lacking; no much larger clone is found one base away.

Library preparation employed the immunoSEQ multiplex PCR assay. For the multiplex PCR, a mixture combining 60 forward primers for TCR Vbeta segments and 13 reverse primers for TCR Jbeta segments was used. A multiplex PCR assay on genomic DNA amplified the CDR3 region of rearranged TCR beta genes. Amplified TCR beta libraries were sequenced as 87-base-pair reads on the Illumina HiSeq System. Per the original workflow: In a later analysis, roughly 80 million unique TCR beta chains were counted across the roughly 700 repertoires, and approximately 9.9 million of these chains were shared by at least two donors. To remove PCR and sequencing errors, raw reads were error-corrected and collapsed into unique sequences using a nearest-neighbor algorithm that merged closely related sequences. CDR3 sequences were aligned to IMGT reference sequences to assign V, D and J gene segments. For a sequence to be retained, a match of at least six nucleotides was required to both a V gene segment and a J gene segment. A rearrangement was called productive if the CDR3 had no stop codons and remained in frame with V and J, and every other rearrangement was called non-productive. CDR3 was defined according to IMGT convention as the region running from the second conserved V-encoded cysteine to the conserved J-encoded phenylalanine. The earlier analysis of 450 to 750 of the donors excluded any sequence lacking an unambiguous match to a single V gene segment. An earlier analysis of a few hundred of the donors called V segments functional above 56.7% productive rearrangements and segregating when the between-donor standard deviation exceeded 5%. A statistical classification framework was built to diagnose cytomegalovirus status from the catalog of TCR beta chain sequences. In a later analysis, TCR nucleotide sequences were compared against IMGT/GENE-DB human TR gene sequences so that V and J genes could be assigned. Using the TCRdist pipeline, a later analysis assigned CDR3 sequences along with most-parsimonious VDJ recombination scenarios. In a later analysis, each TCR beta chain was defined by its CDR3 amino acid sequence together with its V-gene family, and reads lacking a unique V-gene family were excluded. In a later analysis, fewer than 600 highly shared, low-generation-probability nucleotide sequences were removed to address suspected cross-contamination and a sequencing artifact. In a later analysis, a clonal expansion index for each public chain was calculated from normalized within-repertoire ranks of inferred template counts. In a later analysis, generation probabilities were computed with a VDJ recombination model fitted to out-of-frame rearrangements, and the resulting probabilities were checked against IGoR. In a later analysis, hypergeometric tests were used to score TCR-TCR, TCR-HLA and TCR-CMV co-occurrence, with a repertoire-size bias correction applied to TCR pairs. In a later analysis, false discovery rates were estimated by permuting HLA or CMV assignments 20 times. In a later analysis, co-occurring TCRs were grouped using DBSCAN, with TCRdist sequence similarity added in when clustering inside HLA-allele-positive subsets. For co-occurrence clustering, repertoires with fewer than 30,000 or more than 120,000 public chains were excluded, along with about five repertoires with anomalous nucleotide sharing. Here the immuneACCESS table is served through TCRdb, limited to in-frame sequences with V and J called. Missing clones are a known gap in these copies; in checked studies unresolved V genes cover under half, and the rest lacks a known reason. D and trimming were read from the DNA, whereas the V and J calls and clone size are those reported in that table. The sample table lists 100,000 or so clones, about 70% of them with a count of one. 1.5% to 2% of the sample comes from the top ten.

Sequencing was carried out using PBMCs. The chain is assembled from TRBV12-5 and TRBJ2-2; the D segment cannot be called with confidence. The sequence was obtained from a woman aged 40 to 49 in good health and CMV-seronegative. This receptor carries the CDR3 CASGLDGTNTGELFF. The DNA reads TGTGCTAGTGGTTTGGACGGTACGAACACCGGGGAGCTGTTTTTT.